This record concerns one TCR beta chain sequence. 60 Vbeta and 13 Jbeta primers were used in PCR. Libraries were prepared by immunoSEQ multiplex PCR; TCRdb keeps only in-frame clonotypes and omits some of them. The table lists approximately 150,000 clones, around three quarters of them singletons. This entry belongs to a study of cytomegalovirus exposure and HLA in healthy donors. Sequenced input: PBMCs. The receptor's source is a woman between 35 and 50 years old in good health and CMV-seronegative.

CDR3 sequence (DNA): TGTGCCTGGAGTGTAGGACAGTTGAAGACCCAGTACTTC. Amino acids: CAWSVGQLKTQYF. The chain links TRBV30 to TRBJ2-5, with a tentative D call TRBD1 (6 bases). CDR1 is GTSNPN and CDR2 is SVGIG in the germline V gene (reference sequence). V dropped 0 bases and J dropped 6 bases, with 11 bases sitting between them. The CDR3 runs 13 residues.